Below, one T cell receptor (beta chain) is given with its context. Its antigen is unidentified. The table came from immunoSEQ multiplex PCR; TCRdb's copy has only in-frame clones and leaves some out. The sample yields some 40,000 clones, about 75% seen once. This specimen belongs to a study of a mutant IDH1 vaccine in newly diagnosed glioma. Study at large: Treated patients had a mean age of roughly 44 years and a sex split that was approximately 62% male and roughly 38% female. Earlier treatment was radiotherapy, temozolomide, or both, with most getting both.

Time point reported: week 47, end of study. One vaccine dose held 300 ug of mutant IDH1 20-mer peptide and came with topical imiquimod. Losses at the gene ends were 6 bases for V and 7 bases for J; bases not matched to a gene: 4. This CDR3 contains 14 residues. CDR1 is MNHEY, CDR2 SMNVEV, per germline (reference sequence). The sample consisted of PBMCs, taken from a glioma patient whose treatment included an IDH1 peptide vaccine. The chain is built from TRBV27 and TRBJ2-1; 12 bases are a match to TRBD2. The sequence was collected from a man in his forties with glioma. The CDR3 nucleotides are TGTGCCAGCAGCCCTAGCGGGAGGGTTAATGAGCAGTTCTTC. This translates into CASSPSGRVNEQFF.